The clone carrying this TCR beta chain was seen many times. Its antigen is currently unknown. In making TCR cDNA, 5'RACE template switching added a universal primer site and UMIs to it. MiXCR, applied by TCRdb to the 5' RACE reads, yields one record per CDR3 protein. The sample has about 160,000 distinct CDR3 sequences; under 7.5% are singletons. This entry is derived from a study of T cells after yellow fever vaccination. Broader study findings: Among primary-vaccination clones, most reappeared after the booster, at around 97% for CD4 and 85% to 90% for CD8.

This sequence originates from a young man who received the YFV17D yellow fever vaccine. Sequenced material: CD4+ T cells sorted from PBMCs, taken about 5 days after the first yellow fever vaccination.

Written as DNA, the CDR3 is TGTGCCAGCAGCCAAAGGACAGGGGGCGCGGGGCGCCTGGTCTCCTACGAGCAGTACTTC. This codes for CASSQRTGGAGRLVSYEQYF. This chain links TRBV4-2 with TRBJ2-7; TRBD1 aligns across 11 bases. Germline assignment: CDR1 LGHNA and CDR2 YNFKEQ. The CDR3 spans 20 residues. V lost 2 bases to trimming and J lost 0 bases; unmatched junction nucleotides: 15.